This T cell receptor (beta chain) was documented in a study of CD8 T cells in Susac syndrome. The authors reverse transcribed about 0.5 to 1 ug RNA with random hexamers. Across 54 Vbeta and 13 Jbeta, TCR beta CDR3 was amplified with immunoSEQ multiplex PCR. MiXCR, applied by TCRdb to the immunoSEQ multiplex PCR reads, yields one record per CDR3 protein. The sample holds more than 150,000 distinct CDR3 sequences; more than 95% are singletons and the top ten take approximately 0.12%. Sequencing of TCR beta was performed on blood CD8+ T cells and on blood CD4+ T cells. Definite or probable Susac syndrome was diagnosed using recently defined diagnostic criteria. TEMRA cells were FACS-enriched, while CD8+ and CD4+ T cells were negatively isolated. The table lists this clonotype with a count of one. The CDR3 is made up of 15 amino acids. The V gene lost 6 bases and the J gene lost 0 bases, with 12 bases spanning the gap. Per the germline V gene, CDR1 is SGDLS and CDR2 is YYNGEE.

The chain joins TRBV9 to TRBJ2-2; TRBD1 might be the D (6 bases). The clonotype comes from a human donor with Susac syndrome. The sequenced sample consisted of CD4+ T cells from PBMCs. CDR3 nucleotide sequence: TGTGCCAGCACCCAGGGGCTTGCGAACACCGGGGAGCTGTTTTTT. This gives the protein CASTQGLANTGELFF.